A selection of T cell receptor beta chains follows, all from one sample in a study of post-analysis software for immune sequencing data. TCRdb re-analysed the PCR reads in MiXCR, keeping a single row per CDR3 protein. The sample shows 450,000 or so distinct CDR3 sequences, around 40% of them seen only once. Specimen: blood. These receptors originate from a girl aged 5-17 years with multiple sclerosis. Each CDR3 is given with its conserved first and last residue. Each record gives: CDR3 DNA, CDR3 protein, D gene, clone size, V gene, J gene. The D gene is left open where the match is weak. Clone size is not always given. Where it is, it says once, few, many or a class for expanded clones.

CDR3nt: TGTGCCACCGACAGGTTCCCCTACGAGCAGTACTTC
CDR3aa: CATDRFPYEQYF
d_gene: NA
abundance: few
v_gene: TRBV7-9
j_gene: TRBJ2-7

CDR3nt: TGTGCCAGCAGCCCACCCGAGAGCCCGAGCTCCTACGAGCAGTACTTC
CDR3aa: CASSPPESPSSYEQYF
d_gene: NA
abundance: NA
v_gene: TRBV7-9
j_gene: TRBJ2-7

CDR3nt: TGTGCCTGGAGTGTAGTAGCGTTTAGCACAGATACGCAGTATTTT
CDR3aa: CAWSVVAFSTDTQYF
d_gene: NA
abundance: once
v_gene: TRBV30
j_gene: TRBJ2-3

CDR3nt: TGTGCCACCAGTGATTTGGCGGGGCTTGGCAATGAGCAGTTCTTC
CDR3aa: CATSDLAGLGNEQFF
d_gene: NA
abundance: NA
v_gene: TRBV24-1
j_gene: TRBJ2-1

CDR3nt: TGTGCCAGCACCCCGGGGGACAGGACAGAGACCCAGTACTTC
CDR3aa: CASTPGDRTETQYF
d_gene: TRBD1
abundance: NA
v_gene: TRBV12-3/TRBV12-4
j_gene: TRBJ2-5

CDR3nt: TGTGCCAGCAGTTTCCGGCAGGGGAACTACGAGCAGTACTTC
CDR3aa: CASSFRQGNYEQYF
d_gene: NA
abundance: few
v_gene: TRBV12-3/TRBV12-4
j_gene: TRBJ2-7

CDR3nt: TGCGCCAGCAGCTTGGACAACTACGAGCAGTACTTC
CDR3aa: CASSLDNYEQYF
d_gene: NA
abundance: NA
v_gene: TRBV5-1
j_gene: TRBJ2-7

CDR3nt: TGTGCCAGCAGCCGCCGGGACATCTACGAGCAGTACTTC
CDR3aa: CASSRRDIYEQYF
d_gene: NA
abundance: few
v_gene: TRBV5-6
j_gene: TRBJ2-7

CDR3nt: TGTGCCAGCAGCTTAAGCCACGGCGGGTACTACGAGCAGTACTTC
CDR3aa: CASSLSHGGYYEQYF
d_gene: NA
abundance: NA
v_gene: TRBV7-3
j_gene: TRBJ2-7

CDR3nt: TGTGCCAGCAGCCTAAATGGACAGGGCCTTCAGTACTTC
CDR3aa: CASSLNGQGLQYF
d_gene: TRBD1
abundance: NA
v_gene: TRBV7-9
j_gene: TRBJ2-4

CDR3nt: TGTGCCAGGCGGGGGAGGCTAATCGAGACCCAGTACTTC
CDR3aa: CARRGRLIETQYF
d_gene: NA
abundance: NA
v_gene: TRBV21-1
j_gene: TRBJ2-5

CDR3nt: TGTGCCAGCAGCTTGGACAGGGTTTCACCCCTCCACTTT
CDR3aa: CASSLDRVSPLHF
d_gene: TRBD1
abundance: NA
v_gene: TRBV7-2
j_gene: TRBJ1-6

CDR3nt: TGTGCCAGCAGCCCCCCAGCGGGGGAGACCCAGTACTTC
CDR3aa: CASSPPAGETQYF
d_gene: TRBD2
abundance: NA
v_gene: TRBV7-9
j_gene: TRBJ2-5

CDR3nt: TGCGCCAGCAGCCAGGCACTAGCGGGAGGGGCCCACGAGCAGTACTTC
CDR3aa: CASSQALAGGAHEQYF
d_gene: TRBD2
abundance: NA
v_gene: TRBV5-1
j_gene: TRBJ2-7

CDR3nt: TGTGCCATCAGTGAGGCCACAGGGGCTCAGCCCCAGCATTTT
CDR3aa: CAISEATGAQPQHF
d_gene: TRBD1
abundance: NA
v_gene: TRBV10-3
j_gene: TRBJ1-5

CDR3nt: TGCAGTGCTATTCCCGGGACTAGCGGGAACCACGAGCAGTACTTC
CDR3aa: CSAIPGTSGNHEQYF
d_gene: TRBD2
abundance: few
v_gene: TRBV20-1
j_gene: TRBJ2-7

CDR3nt: TGTGCCAGCAACACCGGGACAGCGTCCTACAATGAGCAGTTCTTC
CDR3aa: CASNTGTASYNEQFF
d_gene: TRBD1
abundance: few
v_gene: TRBV6-2/TRBV6-3
j_gene: TRBJ2-1

CDR3nt: TGTGCCAGCAGTTTGGCGGGGACCCTCGGAGGGGCCCAGTACTTC
CDR3aa: CASSLAGTLGGAQYF
d_gene: NA
abundance: NA
v_gene: TRBV12-3/TRBV12-4
j_gene: TRBJ2-7

CDR3nt: TGTGCCAGCAGTTTAGTGGCAGATACGCAGTATTTT
CDR3aa: CASSLVADTQYF
d_gene: NA
abundance: many
v_gene: TRBV12-3/TRBV12-4
j_gene: TRBJ2-3

CDR3nt: TGTGCCAGCAGCCCCACCGTGGGGGCGGGCAATGAGCAGTTCTTC
CDR3aa: CASSPTVGAGNEQFF
d_gene: NA
abundance: once
v_gene: TRBV7-9
j_gene: TRBJ2-1

CDR3nt: TGTGCCAGCAGCCATAATCCTGGGGTTACTAACTATGGCTACACCTTC
CDR3aa: CASSHNPGVTNYGYTF
d_gene: NA
abundance: NA
v_gene: TRBV3-1
j_gene: TRBJ1-2

CDR3nt: TGTGCCGGCAGCTTAATACTAGCGGCCGGTAATGAGCAGTTCTTC
CDR3aa: CAGSLILAAGNEQFF
d_gene: TRBD2
abundance: NA
v_gene: TRBV7-3
j_gene: TRBJ2-1

CDR3nt: TGTGCCAGCAGTGGACTGAGGGACGGGGCTTTCTTT
CDR3aa: CASSGLRDGAFF
d_gene: NA
abundance: NA
v_gene: TRBV6-5
j_gene: TRBJ1-1